This T cell receptor (beta chain) originates from a study of PD-1 blockade in classical Hodgkin lymphoma. Points from the study as a whole: Excluded were patients who started nivolumab under 1 year after ASCT, a group that had lower diversity. Causes of the repertoire differences remain undefined, possibly disease activity or prior therapy. The diversity seen at baseline in complete responders resembled that of newly diagnosed patients. Reported baseline diversity: healthy donors highest, relapsed/refractory patients lowest.

The protocol was immunoSEQ multiplex PCR, while the TCRdb copy is restricted to in-frame clones and leaves out a portion. The sample consists of under 6,000 clones, approximately 83% of them appearing once. No patient escaped relapse after autologous stem cell transplantation, and brentuximab vedotin exposure varied. Thawed PBMCs were the source of CD8+ T cells, obtained through magnetic negative selection. In its sample, this clone ranks as large. Its antigen is still unknown. Germline V gene data show CDR1 as SNHLY and CDR2 as FYNNEI. The CDR3 length is 16 residues. The V and J ends lost 4 bases and 6 bases respectively, with 19 bases between them.

This TCR derives from a human donor with classical Hodgkin lymphoma. Sequencing used CD8+ T cells from blood, obtained at baseline. The rearrangement uses TRBV2 and TRBJ1-5; D unresolved. DNA of the CDR3: TGTGCCAGCAGTGCCTCTGGGAGGAGGGAGGGTCAGCCCCAGCATTTT. Protein: CASSASGRREGQPQHF.